The clone carrying this T cell receptor (beta chain) was counted a single time. Its antigen remains unidentified. V was pared by 5 bases and J by 8 bases, with 13 bases of the junction left unmatched. The CDR3 covers 16 residues. Looked up from germline, CDR1 is SNHLY and CDR2 is FYNNEI. The entry originates in a study of response to subunit inactivated influenza vaccine. Using its own MiXCR run on the RT-PCR reads, TCRdb lists one record per CDR3 protein. The sample lists fewer than 800,000 distinct CDR3 sequences, less than 20% occurring once. Overall study findings and caveats: The authors proposed limited new T cell recruitment per seasonal influenza vaccination.

Sequences were derived from PBMCs from blood, sampled roughly 12 days after vaccination. This TCR was sampled from a man between 50 and 59 years old who received an inactivated influenza vaccine. The chain employs TRBV2 and TRBJ1-4; 8 nucleotides match TRBD1. The CDR3 DNA follows: TGTGCCAGCAGTCTGGCCCGCGGACAGGGAAGCGAAAAACTGTTTTTT. The encoded protein is CASSLARGQGSEKLFF.